This entry lists 6 T cell receptor beta chains sequenced from one sample in a study of memory CD4+ T cells and cytomegalovirus serostatus. Generated by immunoSEQ multiplex PCR, the TCRdb table keeps only in-frame clones and is missing some. The sample consists of around 60,000 clones, approximately 71% of them appearing once. The sort gate was single viable CD3+CD4+CD8-CD45RO+ cells for memory CD4+ T cells. The sequenced sample was memory CD4+ T cells from blood. Source of these receptors: an adult in good health and CMV-seronegative.

This CDR3 reads CASSGGTGGNQPQHF. DNA for the CDR3: TGTGCCAGCAGTGGCGGGACAGGGGGCAATCAGCCCCAGCATTTT. The chain links TRBV28 to TRBJ1-5; TRBD1 aligns across 10 bases. CDR3 length: 15 residues. The germline V gene has CDR1 MDHEN and CDR2 SYDVKM. The ends lost 5 bases at V and 2 bases at J; junction bases unmatched: 3.

The chain employs TRBV4-3 and TRBJ2-1; TRBD2 aligns across 8 bases. The CDR3 is 16 amino acids. Germline trimming cut 4 bases from V and 6 bases from J; bases unmatched to any gene: 11. Germline V CDR1 and CDR2: LGHNA, YSLEER. The CDR3 sequence: CASSPALAGSANEQFF. The CDR3 DNA sequence: TGCGCCAGCAGCCCGGCCCTAGCGGGTTCCGCCAATGAGCAGTTCTTC.

The chain carries TRBV6-5 and TRBJ2-2; D might be TRBD1 (5 bases). This CDR3 is 15 amino acids long. Trimming removed 0 bases at V and 5 bases at J, with 10 bases between. Germline-derived CDR1 and CDR2 are MNHEY and SVGAGI. CDR3 bases: TGTGCCAGCAGTTACTCAGGACATATGACCGGGGAGCTGTTTTTT. It is translated as CASSYSGHMTGELFF.

This CDR3 is CASSLYGLNEQFF. The CDR3 DNA reads TGTGCCAGCAGCTTATACGGACTCAATGAGCAGTTCTTC. The chain employs TRBV7-9 and TRBJ2-1; the D gene is possibly TRBD2 (5 bases). V gave up 2 bases and J gave up 6 bases, with 8 bases separating them. CDR1 is SEHNR, CDR2 FQNEAQ, per germline (reference sequence). The length of the CDR3 is 13 residues. The entire variable domain, with the rest obtained from reference TRBV7-9 and TRBJ2-1, is as follows: DTGVSQNPRHKITKRGQNVTFRCDPISEHNRLYWYRQTLGQGPEFLTYFQNEAQLEKSRLLSDRFSAERPKGSFSTLEIQRTEQGDSAMYLCASSLYGLNEQFFGPGTRLTVL.

The genes are TRBV7-8 and TRBJ2-2; tentatively, D is TRBD2 (5 bases). Germline lookup yields CDR1 SGHVS and CDR2 FQNEAQ. Trimming took 1 base from V and 8 from J, leaving 14 bases between them. The CDR3 has 15 amino acids. This CDR3 is CASSLGLAPRGELFF. In DNA form, the CDR3 reads TGTGCCAGCAGCTTAGGGCTAGCACCAAGGGGGGAGCTGTTTTTT.

The genes are TRBV7-2 and TRBJ2-5; D tentatively reads TRBD1 or TRBD2 (5 bases each). Trimming pared 5 bases from V and 2 bases from J, leaving 15 bases between. The CDR3 contains 15 residues. The germline CDR1 and CDR2 sequences are SGHTA and FQGNSA. CDR3 nucleotides: TGTGCCAGCAGCCCGGGGACGGTTACTCAAGAGACCCAGTACTTC. Protein sequence: CASSPGTVTQETQYF.